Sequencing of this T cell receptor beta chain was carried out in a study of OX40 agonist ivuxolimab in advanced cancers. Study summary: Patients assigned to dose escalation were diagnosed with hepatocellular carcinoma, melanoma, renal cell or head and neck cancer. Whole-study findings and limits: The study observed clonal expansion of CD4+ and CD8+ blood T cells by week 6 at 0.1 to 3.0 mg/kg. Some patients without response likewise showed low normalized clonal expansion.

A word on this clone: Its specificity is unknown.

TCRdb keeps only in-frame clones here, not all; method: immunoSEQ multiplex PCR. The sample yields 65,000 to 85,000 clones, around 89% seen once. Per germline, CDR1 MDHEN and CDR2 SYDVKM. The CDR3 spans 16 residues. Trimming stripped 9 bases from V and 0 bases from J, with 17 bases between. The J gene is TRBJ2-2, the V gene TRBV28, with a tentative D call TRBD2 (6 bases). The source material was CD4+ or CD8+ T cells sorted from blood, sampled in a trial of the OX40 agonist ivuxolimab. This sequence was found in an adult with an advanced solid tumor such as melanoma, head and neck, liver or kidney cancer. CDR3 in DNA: TGTGCCAGATACGAGGGCGGGGCACCGAACACCGGGGAGCTGTTTTTT. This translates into CARYEGGAPNTGELFF.